Presented here are 21 T cell receptor beta chains from one specimen sequenced in a study of blood T cells in healthy people across ages (dated by TCRdb to 2014 to 2015). Library preparation was by 5' RACE. Sequencing relied on an Illumina HiSeq 2500. The second PCR ran for roughly 7 to 12 cycles and used a J-beta primer mix along with a sample-barcoded 5' primer. TCRdb applied fastp at Q25 and MiXCR to the public reads, then kept only in-frame beta chains. Each CDR3 protein appears once, grouped with its most common genes and DNA. This sample comprises about a million distinct CDR3 sequences, under 50% of them detected only once. The ten most abundant clones make up 13% of the sample. The sample was blood. These receptors were taken from a man aged 25 to 40 in good health.

Of note for this clonotype: The germline gene is not matched at one end of the junction; a read error may be the cause. This sequence joins TRBV4-3 and TRBJ2-7; possibly TRBD1 for D (5 bases). CDR3 length: 16 amino acids. Per the germline V gene, CDR1 is LGHNA and CDR2 is YSLEER. The CDR3 protein is CAGSQELEDTPYEQYF. Here the CDR3 DNA reads TGCGCCGGCAGCCAAGAACTTGAGGACACCCCCTACGAGCAGTACTTC.

This clonotype showed up just a few times. This chain uses TRBV29-1 with TRBJ2-7; D is possibly TRBD1 (6 bases). Between the trimmed V and J ends, which lost 7 bases and 2 bases, there was a span of 12 bases. Germline V gene sequence: CDR1 SQVTM, CDR2 ANQGSEA. The CDR3 has 12 residues. CDR3 bases: TGCAGCGCGGTCGCAGGGGCCTACGAGCAGTACTTC. Its protein product is CSAVAGAYEQYF.

The V call is TRBV4-3, the J call TRBJ2-1; 7 bases align to TRBD2. V dropped 1 base and J dropped 10; count of bases not matched to a gene: 7. Germline CDR1 and CDR2: LGHNA and YSLEER. The CDR3 runs to 14 residues. CDR3 sequence reads: CASSQGYAAGEQFF. The CDR3, as DNA: TGCGCCAGCAGCCAAGGATACGCAGCGGGAGAGCAGTTCTTC.

This clonotype was recorded only once. The rearrangement joins TRBV7-9 to TRBJ2-7; D may be TRBD1 (8 bases). The CDR3 loop spans 14 amino acids. The germline V and J ends were trimmed by 6 bases and 3 bases, with 15 bases remaining between them. The V gene's germline CDR1 is SEHNR and CDR2 FQNEAQ (reference sequence). The CDR3 loop is CASRVTGEGYEQYF. The CDR3 DNA follows: TGTGCCAGCAGAGTGACAGGGGAGGGCTACGAGCAGTACTTC.

This clonotype was observed a few times. The chain employs TRBV7-2 and TRBJ2-1; the D is unclear. This CDR3 region has 15 residues. CDR1 is SGHTA and CDR2 is FQGNSA in the germline V gene. V was cut by 0 bases and J by 0 bases, with 6 bases left in between. CDR3 protein: CASSLASSSYNEQFF. CDR3 sequence (DNA): TGTGCCAGCAGCTTAGCGTCAAGCTCCTACAATGAGCAGTTCTTC.

CDR3 DNA: TGTGCCAGCAGCACTGTAGCGGAGCGCTCCTACGAGCAGTACTTC. Its translation is CASSTVAERSYEQYF. V is TRBV7-8 and J is TRBJ2-7; D is perhaps TRBD2 (6 bases). The length of the CDR3 is 15 residues. Germline V gene lookup returns CDR1 SGHVS and CDR2 FQNEAQ. V gave up 5 bases and J gave up 0 bases, with 14 bases separating them.

V and J are TRBV20-1 and TRBJ2-1; the D gene could be TRBD1 or TRBD2 (5 bases each). Germline lookup yields CDR1 DFQATT and CDR2 SNEGSKA (reference sequence). This CDR3 spans 17 amino acids. V lost 0 bases and J lost 0, with 15 bases in between. In DNA, the CDR3 is TGCAGTGCTAGAGAGGGGCCCGGGGTGAGCTCCTACAATGAGCAGTTCTTC. Protein: CSAREGPGVSSYNEQFF.

The chain's CDR3 is CASSLVGSTTGKNNEQFF. DNA for the CDR3: TGCGCCAGCAGCTTGGTAGGTTCCACGACAGGGAAGAACAATGAGCAGTTCTTC. The chain couples TRBV5-1 to TRBJ2-1; 7 positions match TRBD1. Per germline, CDR1 SGHRS and CDR2 YFSETQ. The CDR3 has 18 amino acids. Trimming cost V 0 bases and J 5 bases; bases outside gene matches: 14.

Concerning this clonotype itself: The junction and the germline gene differ at one end; a read error may be behind it. This chain joins TRBV20-1 and TRBJ2-1; D is unclear. CDR1 DFQATT and CDR2 SNEGSKA come from the germline V gene (reference sequence). The CDR3 runs to 14 residues. CDR3 region: CSARDRDTYNVQFF. As DNA, the CDR3 is TGCAGTGCTAGAGATCGCGACACCTACAATGTGCAGTTCTTC.

This sequence joins TRBV4-3 and TRBJ2-5, with TRBD1 as a possible D gene (6 bases). CDR3 length equals 13 residues. V lost 0 bases to trimming and J lost 11 bases, with 13 bases between them. CDR1 is LGHNA and CDR2 is YSLEER in the germline V gene. The chain's CDR3 is CASSQEEGGEQYF. CDR3 DNA sequence: TGCGCCAGCAGCCAAGAGGAAGGGGGTGAGCAGTACTTC.

Only a few counts were recorded for this clonotype. The chain has TRBV6-5 and TRBJ2-3; D not certain. V was trimmed by 0 bases and J by 11 bases, leaving 15 bases between them. Per germline, CDR1 MNHEY and CDR2 SVGAGI. The CDR3 length is 14 residues. The CDR3 loop reads CASSYSANYLGQYF. CDR3 sequence (DNA): TGTGCCAGCAGTTACTCAGCGAATTATCTAGGGCAGTATTTT.

The V call is TRBV7-2, the J call TRBJ1-6; 7 nucleotides line up with TRBD1. The CDR3 sequence is 14 residues long. Trimming at V came to 6 bases and at J to 6 bases, leaving 5 bases not matched to a gene. CDR1 and CDR2 (germline): SGHTA, FQGNSA. The CDR3 nucleotides are TGTGCCAGCAGAACCCGGGACAGTAATTCACCCCTCCACTTT. Its protein is CASRTRDSNSPLHF.

The J gene is TRBJ2-7, the V gene TRBV5-1; a weak D match, TRBD1 (6 bases). There are 14 residues in the CDR3. CDR1 and CDR2 from the germline V gene are SGHRS and YFSETQ. V gave up 4 bases and J gave up 3 bases, with 14 bases separating them. The CDR3: CASSPAGGLYEQYF. CDR3 in DNA: TGCGCCAGCAGCCCCGCTGGGGGCCTCTACGAGCAGTACTTC.

This clonotype was recorded a few times. The rearrangement uses TRBV4-3 and TRBJ1-4; D not certain. Deletions cut 5 bases from V and 5 bases from J, with 6 bases between. The CDR3 spans 12 residues. Per the germline V gene, CDR1 is LGHNA and CDR2 is YSLEER. DNA for the CDR3: TGCGCCAGCAGCGGGCAAAATGAAAAACTGTTTTTT. It yields the protein CASSGQNEKLFF.

The chain joins TRBV7-9 to TRBJ2-1; possible D gene TRBD2, 6 bases. Trimming stripped 5 bases from V and 6 bases from J, with 11 bases between. CDR3 length equals 13 residues. The germline gives CDR1 SEHNR, CDR2 FQNEAQ (reference sequence). The CDR3 loop reads CASSTTSSNEQFF. In nucleotides, the CDR3 is TGTGCCAGCAGCACTACTAGCTCCAATGAGCAGTTCTTC.

This chain uses TRBV9 with TRBJ1-6, with 8 positions matching TRBD1. This CDR3 region has 13 residues. V shed 3 bases and J 12 bases; nucleotides not matched to a gene: 5. The germline gives CDR1 SGDLS, CDR2 YYNGEE. CDR3 DNA sequence: TGTGCCAGCAGCGCCCTACAGGGGGAACCCCTCCACTTT. Translated: CASSALQGEPLHF.

Only a few counts were recorded for this clonotype. The J gene is TRBJ2-1, the V gene TRBV10-3; the match to TRBD1 covers 9 bases. CDR3 length: 16 residues. In germline, CDR1 is ENHRY, CDR2 SYGVKD. Trimming at V came to 7 bases and at J to 6 bases, leaving 13 bases not matched to a gene. CDR3 coding DNA: TGTGCCATCAAGGGGACAGGGAGGGGAGAACGCAATGAGCAGTTCTTC. This translates into CAIKGTGRGERNEQFF.

The CDR3 coding sequence is TGTGCCAGCAGTCCCGACCATAATGAAAAACTGTTTTTT. It codes for CASSPDHNEKLFF. This rearrangement joins TRBV6-5 to TRBJ1-4; D not certain. Trimming pared 5 bases from V and 4 bases from J, leaving 8 bases between. The CDR3 is 13 amino acids. The V gene's germline CDR1 is MNHEY and CDR2 SVGAGI.

This clonotype was seen a few times. The chain carries TRBV7-8 and TRBJ1-5; TRBD1 agrees at 7 bases. V gave up 11 bases and J gave up 1 base; unmatched junction bases: 5. In germline, CDR1 is SGHVS, CDR2 FQNEAQ. The CDR3 consists of 13 residues. Here the CDR3 DNA reads TGTGCCGGAGGGACAGCCAGCAATCAGCCCCAGCATTTT. This gives the protein CAGGTASNQPQHF.

CDR3 sequence: CAGGGPSDTQYF. In DNA, the CDR3 is TGTGCCGGCGGGGGGCCGTCGGATACGCAGTATTTT. The chain links TRBV7-3 to TRBJ2-3, with 8 bases matching TRBD2. The CDR3 has 12 residues. V lost 11 bases and J lost 6; bases outside the gene matches: 7. The germline V gene encodes CDR1 SGHTA and CDR2 FQGTGA.

V is TRBV20-1 and J is TRBJ1-2; D might be TRBD1 (5 bases). Germline loops: CDR1 DFQATT, CDR2 SNEGSKA (reference sequence). V lost 6 bases, J lost 2 bases, and 13 bases lay in between. The CDR3 spans 13 residues. The CDR3, as DNA: TGCAGTGCGGGCCTGGACAACAACTATGGCTACACCTTC. Amino acids: CSAGLDNNYGYTF.